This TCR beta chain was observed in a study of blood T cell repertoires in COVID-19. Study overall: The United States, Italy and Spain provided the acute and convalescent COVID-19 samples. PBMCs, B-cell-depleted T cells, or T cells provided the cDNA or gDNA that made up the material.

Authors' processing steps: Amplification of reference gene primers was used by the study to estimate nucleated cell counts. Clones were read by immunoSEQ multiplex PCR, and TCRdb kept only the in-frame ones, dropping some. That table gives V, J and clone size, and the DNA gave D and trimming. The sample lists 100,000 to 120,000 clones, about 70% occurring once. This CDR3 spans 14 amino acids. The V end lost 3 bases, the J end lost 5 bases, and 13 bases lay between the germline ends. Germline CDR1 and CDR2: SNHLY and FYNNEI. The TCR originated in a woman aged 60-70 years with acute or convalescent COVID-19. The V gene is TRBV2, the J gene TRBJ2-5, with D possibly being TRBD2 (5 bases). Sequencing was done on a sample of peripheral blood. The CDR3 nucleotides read TGTGCCAGCAGTGATTCTTCTAGCATCGAGACCCAGTACTTC. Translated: CASSDSSSIETQYF.